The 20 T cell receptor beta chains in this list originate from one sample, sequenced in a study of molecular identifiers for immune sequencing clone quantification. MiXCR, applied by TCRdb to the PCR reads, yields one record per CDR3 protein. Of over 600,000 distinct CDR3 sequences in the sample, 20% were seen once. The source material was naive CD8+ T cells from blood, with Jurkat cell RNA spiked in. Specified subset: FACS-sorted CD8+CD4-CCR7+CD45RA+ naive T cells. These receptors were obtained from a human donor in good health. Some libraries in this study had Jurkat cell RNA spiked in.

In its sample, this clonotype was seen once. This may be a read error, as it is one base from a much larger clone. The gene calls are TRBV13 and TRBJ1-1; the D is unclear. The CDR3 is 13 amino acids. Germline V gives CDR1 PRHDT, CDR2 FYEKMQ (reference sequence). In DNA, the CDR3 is TGTGCCAGCAGCTTATGGGTGAACGCTGAAGCTTTCTTT. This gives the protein CASSLWVNAEAFF.

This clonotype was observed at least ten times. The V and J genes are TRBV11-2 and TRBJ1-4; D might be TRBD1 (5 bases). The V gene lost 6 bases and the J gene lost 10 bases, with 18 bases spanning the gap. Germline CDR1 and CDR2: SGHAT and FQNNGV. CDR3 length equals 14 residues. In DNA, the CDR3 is TGTGCCAGCAGTTCAACCAGGGCCGGGGGAAAACTGTTTTTT. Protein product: CASSSTRAGGKLFF. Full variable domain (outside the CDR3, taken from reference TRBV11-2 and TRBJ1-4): EAGVAQSPRYKIIEKRQSVAFWCNPISGHATLYWYQQILGQGPKLLIQFQNNGVVDDSQLPKDRFSAERLKGVDSTLKIQPAKLEDSAVYLCASSSTRAGGKLFFGSGTQLSVL.

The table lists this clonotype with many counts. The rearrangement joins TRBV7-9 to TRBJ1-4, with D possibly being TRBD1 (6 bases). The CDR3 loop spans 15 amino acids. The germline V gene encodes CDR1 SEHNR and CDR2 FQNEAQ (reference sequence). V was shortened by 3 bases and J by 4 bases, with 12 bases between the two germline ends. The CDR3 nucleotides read TGTGCCAGCAGCTTGGGAGGACAGATTAATGAAAAACTGTTTTTT. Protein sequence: CASSLGGQINEKLFF.

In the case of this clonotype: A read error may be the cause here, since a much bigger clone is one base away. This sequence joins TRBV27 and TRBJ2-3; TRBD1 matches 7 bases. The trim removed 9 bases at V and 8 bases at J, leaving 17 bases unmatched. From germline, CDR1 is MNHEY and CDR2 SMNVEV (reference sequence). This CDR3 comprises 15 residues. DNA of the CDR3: TGTGCCAGTACGACGCTACAGGGGATCGCAGGTACGCAGTATTTT. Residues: CASTTLQGIAGTQYF.

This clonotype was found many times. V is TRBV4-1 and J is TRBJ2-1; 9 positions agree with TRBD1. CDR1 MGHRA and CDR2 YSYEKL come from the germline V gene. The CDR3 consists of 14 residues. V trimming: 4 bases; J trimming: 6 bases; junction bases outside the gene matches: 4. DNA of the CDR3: TGCGCCAGCAGCCCGGGGACAGGGTTCAATGAGCAGTTCTTC. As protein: CASSPGTGFNEQFF.

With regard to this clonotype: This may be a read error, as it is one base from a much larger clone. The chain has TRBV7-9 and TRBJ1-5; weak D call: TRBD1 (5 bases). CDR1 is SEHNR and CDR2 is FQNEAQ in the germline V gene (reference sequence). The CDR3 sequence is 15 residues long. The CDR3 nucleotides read TGTGCCCGCAGCGCCCACCCGGGGGGCAATCAGCCCCAGCATTTT. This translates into CARSAHPGGNQPQHF.

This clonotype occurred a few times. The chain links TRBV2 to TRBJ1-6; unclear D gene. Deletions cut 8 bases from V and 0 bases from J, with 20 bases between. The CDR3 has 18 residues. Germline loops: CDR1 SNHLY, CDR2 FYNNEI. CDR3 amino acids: CASGGEDGRGSYNSPLHF. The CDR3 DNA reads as TGTGCCAGCGGAGGAGAAGACGGTAGAGGCTCCTATAATTCACCCCTCCACTTT.

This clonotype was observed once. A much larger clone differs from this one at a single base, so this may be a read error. Written as DNA, the CDR3 is TGTGCCAGTAGCGGGAGAACCGGGGAGCTGTTTTTT. Its translation: CASSGRTGELFF. The V and J genes are TRBV19 and TRBJ2-2; perhaps TRBD2 as D (6 bases). Germline V gives CDR1 LNHDA, CDR2 SQIVND (reference sequence). This CDR3 has 12 amino acids. Trimming removed 6 bases at V and 5 bases at J, with 7 bases between.

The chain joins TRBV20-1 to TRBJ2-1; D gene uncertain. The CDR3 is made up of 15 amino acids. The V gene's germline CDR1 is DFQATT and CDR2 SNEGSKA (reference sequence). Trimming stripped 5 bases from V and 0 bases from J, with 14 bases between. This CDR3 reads CSAQSSKSSYNEQFF. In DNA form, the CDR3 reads TGCAGTGCTCAGAGCTCCAAGAGCTCCTACAATGAGCAGTTCTTC.

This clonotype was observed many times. The CDR3 loop reads CASSLSAGNQPQHF. The CDR3 DNA reads TGTGCCAGCAGCTTGAGCGCAGGAAATCAGCCCCAGCATTTT. This chain links TRBV5-6 with TRBJ1-5; no clear D gene. Trimming took 1 base from V and 4 from J, leaving 9 bases between them. There are 14 residues in the CDR3. In germline, CDR1 is SGHDT, CDR2 YYEEEE.

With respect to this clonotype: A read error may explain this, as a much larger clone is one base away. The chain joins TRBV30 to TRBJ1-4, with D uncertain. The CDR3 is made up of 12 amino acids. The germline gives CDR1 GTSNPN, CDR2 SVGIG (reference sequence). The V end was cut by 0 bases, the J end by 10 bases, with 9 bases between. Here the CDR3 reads CAWSVADGKLFF. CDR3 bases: TGTGCCTGGAGTGTAGCAGATGGAAAACTGTTTTTT.

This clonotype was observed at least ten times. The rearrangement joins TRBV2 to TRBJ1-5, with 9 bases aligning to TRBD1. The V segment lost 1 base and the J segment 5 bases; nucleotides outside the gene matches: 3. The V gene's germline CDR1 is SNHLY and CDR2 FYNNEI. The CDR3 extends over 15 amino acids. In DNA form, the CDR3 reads TGTGCCAGCAGTGAAGAAGGGACAGGGTATCAGCCCCAGCATTTT. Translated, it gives CASSEEGTGYQPQHF.

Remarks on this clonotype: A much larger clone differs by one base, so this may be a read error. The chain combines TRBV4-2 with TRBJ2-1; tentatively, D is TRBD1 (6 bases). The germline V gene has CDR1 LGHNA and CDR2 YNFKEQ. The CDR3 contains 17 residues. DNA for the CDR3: TGTGCCAGCAGCCGAGATAAACAGGGCGGCCCCTACAATGAGCAGCTCTTC. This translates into CASSRDKQGGPYNEQLF.

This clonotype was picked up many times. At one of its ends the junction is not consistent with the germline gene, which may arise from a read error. The CDR3 DNA follows: TGTGCTAGCAGCCATCCCGGTGATACGCAGTATTTT. Translating it yields CASSHPGDTQYF. This chain connects TRBV7-7 to TRBJ2-3; D not certain. Looked up from germline, CDR1 is SSHAT and CDR2 is FNYEAQ (reference sequence). This CDR3 spans 12 amino acids. Using reference TRBV7-7 and TRBJ2-3 for the parts outside the CDR3, the full variable domain is GAGVSQSPRYKVTKRGQDVTLRCDPISSHATLYWYQQALGQGPEFLTYFNYEAQPDKSGLPSDRFSAERPEGSISTLTIQRTEQRDSAMYRCASSHPGDTQYFGPGTRLTVL.

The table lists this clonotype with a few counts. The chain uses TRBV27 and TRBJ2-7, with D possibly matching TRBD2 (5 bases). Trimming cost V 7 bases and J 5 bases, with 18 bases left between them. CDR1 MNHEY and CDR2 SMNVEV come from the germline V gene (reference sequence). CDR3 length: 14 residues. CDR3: CASNPGAVADEQYF. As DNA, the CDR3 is TGTGCCAGCAACCCCGGAGCGGTAGCCGACGAGCAGTACTTC.

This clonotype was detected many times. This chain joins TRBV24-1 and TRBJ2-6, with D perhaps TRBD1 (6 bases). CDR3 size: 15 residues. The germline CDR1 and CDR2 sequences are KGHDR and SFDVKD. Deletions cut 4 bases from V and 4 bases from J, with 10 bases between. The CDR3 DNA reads TGTGCCACCAGTGACACAGGGTCAGGGGCCAACGTCCTGACTTTC. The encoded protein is CATSDTGSGANVLTF.

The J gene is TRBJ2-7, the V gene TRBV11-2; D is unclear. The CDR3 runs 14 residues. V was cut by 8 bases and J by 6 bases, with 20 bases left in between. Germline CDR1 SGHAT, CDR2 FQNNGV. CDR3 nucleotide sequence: TGTGCCAGCGGCTCCTCGTTCGGCCCGGGCGAGCAGTACTTC. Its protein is CASGSSFGPGEQYF. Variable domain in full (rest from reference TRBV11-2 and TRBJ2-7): EAGVAQSPRYKIIEKRQSVAFWCNPISGHATLYWYQQILGQGPKLLIQFQNNGVVDDSQLPKDRFSAERLKGVDSTLKIQPAKLEDSAVYLCASGSSFGPGEQYFGPGTRLTVT.

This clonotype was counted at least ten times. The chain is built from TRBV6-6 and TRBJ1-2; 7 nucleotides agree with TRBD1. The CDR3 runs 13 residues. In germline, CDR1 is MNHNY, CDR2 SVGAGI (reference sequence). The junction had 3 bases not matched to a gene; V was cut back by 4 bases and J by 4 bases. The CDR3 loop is CASSSGQIYGYTF. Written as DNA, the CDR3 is TGTGCCAGCAGTTCGGGACAGATCTATGGCTACACCTTC.

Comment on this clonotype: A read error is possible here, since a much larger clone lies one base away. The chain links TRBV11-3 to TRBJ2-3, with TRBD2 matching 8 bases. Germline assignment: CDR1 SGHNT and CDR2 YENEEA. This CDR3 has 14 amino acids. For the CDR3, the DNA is TGTGCCAGCAGCCGCAGCGGGAGCACAGATACGCGGTATTTT. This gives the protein CASSRSGSTDTRYF.

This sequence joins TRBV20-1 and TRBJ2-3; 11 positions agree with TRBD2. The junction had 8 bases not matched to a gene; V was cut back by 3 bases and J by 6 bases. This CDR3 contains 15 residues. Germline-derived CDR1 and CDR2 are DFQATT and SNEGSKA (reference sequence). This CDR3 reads CSASVAGGSLDTQYF. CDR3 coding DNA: TGCAGTGCTAGTGTAGCGGGGGGGTCGCTCGATACGCAGTATTTT.